This T cell receptor beta chain was sequenced during a study of a mutant IDH1 vaccine in newly diagnosed glioma. On the study more broadly: The treated population exhibited a male proportion of around 62%, a female proportion of about 38%, and a mean age of approximately 42 years.

The study's findings and limits: Vaccine-induced responses were seen in approximately 93% of patients, spanning several MHC alleles.

By sample share, this clone is large. The antigen remains unidentified. Time point meaning: week 35, safety follow-up. All doses held 300 ug of mutant IDH1 20-mer peptide, with topical imiquimod. Germline V gene lookup returns CDR1 SGHDN and CDR2 FVKESK. Deletions cut 2 bases from V and 2 bases from J, with 12 bases between. The CDR3 sequence is 15 residues long. Produced via immunoSEQ multiplex PCR; TCRdb's table is partial and in-frame only. The data hold over 65,000 clones, with roughly 80% observed a single time. Material: PBMCs, obtained from a glioma patient whose treatment included an IDH1 peptide vaccine. The TCR was taken from a man between 18 and 35 years old with glioma. The chain joins TRBV14 to TRBJ1-1, with D unresolved. The CDR3 DNA follows: TGTGCCAGCAGCCAATCAGACTGGCCTAACACTGAAGCTTTCTTT. Translating it yields CASSQSDWPNTEAFF.